Listed below are T cell receptor beta chains from one sample, sequenced in a study of response to subunit inactivated influenza vaccine. One entry per CDR3 protein, called by TCRdb with MiXCR from the RT-PCR reads. The sample contains 800,000 to 1,000,000 distinct CDR3 sequences, around 21% of which appear only once. The input for sequencing was PBMCs from blood, taken 5 days after vaccination. Receptors originate from a man aged 50 to 60 who received an inactivated influenza vaccine. Both conserved end residues are part of each CDR3. Fields, in order: CDR3 DNA, CDR3 protein, clone size, D gene, V gene, J gene. The D gene is left open where the match is weak. The size entry is marked missing in some rows and otherwise reads once, few, many or a size class.

TGCAGCGTTGAAGTGGTGGGACAGGGTAACAATGAGCAGTTCTTC	CSVEVVGQGNNEQFF	few	TRBD1	TRBV29-1	TRBJ2-1
TGTGCCAGCAGCCTTCTGTTCGGAGTAGAGACCCAGTACTTC	CASSLLFGVETQYF	many	NA	TRBV12-3/TRBV12-4	TRBJ2-5
TGTGCCAGCAGTCGGGGGATACGAGCCACCGGGGAGCTGTTTTTT	CASSRGIRATGELFF	few	NA	TRBV12-3/TRBV12-4	TRBJ2-2
TGCGCCAGCAGCGGTACAGGGCCGAGCTCCTACGAGCAGTACTTC	CASSGTGPSSYEQYF	NA	NA	TRBV5-1	TRBJ2-7
TGTGCCAGCAGCCAAACCCAATCCGGGGAGCTGTTTTTT	CASSQTQSGELFF	few	NA	TRBV12-3/TRBV12-4	TRBJ2-2
TGTGCCAGCAGCAGTAGCGGGACGGTCACCGGGGAGCTGTTTTTT	CASSSSGTVTGELFF	few	TRBD2	TRBV27	TRBJ2-2
TGCGCCAGCAGCCAAGAGCCGGGGGGCGAGTCCTACAATGAGCAGTTCTTC	CASSQEPGGESYNEQFF	NA	NA	TRBV4-3	TRBJ2-1
TGCGCCAGCAGCCAAGCGGCTTTCTCTCAAGAGACCCAGTACTTC	CASSQAAFSQETQYF	NA	NA	TRBV4-3	TRBJ2-5
TGTGCCAGCAGCCAGGCCTCATCGACAGCTAGCACAGATACGCAGTATTTT	CASSQASSTASTDTQYF	once	NA	TRBV7-9	TRBJ2-3
TGTGCCTGGACGGCCCCTCAGAACACTGAAGCTTTCTTT	CAWTAPQNTEAFF	few	NA	TRBV30	TRBJ1-1
TGTGCCAGCAGCCCGAGCGGGAGTTCGTACATTCAGTACTTC	CASSPSGSSYIQYF	few	TRBD2	TRBV7-9	TRBJ2-4
TGTGCCAGCAGCTTAACCGGACAGGGGGTTAACTATGGCTACACCTTC	CASSLTGQGVNYGYTF	few	TRBD1	TRBV7-2	TRBJ1-2
TGTGCCAGCAGCTCCCAAGCCGGGGCCCTCACTGAAGCTTTCTTT	CASSSQAGALTEAFF	NA	NA	TRBV5-6	TRBJ1-1
TGCAGCGTTGTGGGTCTCTCAGGGACAACTAATGAAAAACTGTTTTTT	CSVVGLSGTTNEKLFF	few	NA	TRBV29-1	TRBJ1-4
TGCAGTCACCAGACCAGACTCTCCTACAATGAGCAGTTCTTC	CSHQTRLSYNEQFF	NA	NA	TRBV20-1	TRBJ2-1
TGCAGCGTACGGAGTCCGGGTGAGCAGTTCTTC	CSVRSPGEQFF	NA	NA	TRBV29-1	TRBJ2-1
TGTGCCAGCAGTTTGCCTAGCGGAGCTCGGTACTTC	CASSLPSGARYF	NA	TRBD2	TRBV12-3/TRBV12-4	TRBJ2-7
TGTGCCACCAGCAGAGATTGGAACACTGAAGCTTTCTTT	CATSRDWNTEAFF	few	NA	TRBV15	TRBJ1-1
TGCGCCAGCAGGAGACCCGGGACTAGCGGGATCAATGAGCAGTTCTTC	CASRRPGTSGINEQFF	few	TRBD2	TRBV5-1	TRBJ2-1
TGTGCCAGCAGCTTAGACACCCCTGCAATCAACTATGGCTACACCTTC	CASSLDTPAINYGYTF	NA	NA	TRBV7-9	TRBJ1-2
TGTGCCAGCAGCCATATCATACAGCAAAATGAGCAGTTCTTC	CASSHIIQQNEQFF	few	NA	TRBV4-2	TRBJ2-1
TGTGCCAGCAGCCCCGCCAAAGGCTACACCTTC	CASSPAKGYTF	NA	NA	TRBV7-9	TRBJ1-2
TGTGCCAGCAGTCCCCAGGGTCGTGGGGCCAACGTCCTGACTTTC	CASSPQGRGANVLTF	few	NA	TRBV12-3/TRBV12-4	TRBJ2-6
TGTGCCAGCAGTTTAGAGATGTTGGTGCGAAGGGGCAATAGCAATCAGCCCCAGCATTTT	CASSLEMLVRRGNSNQPQHF	NA	NA	TRBV28	TRBJ1-5
TGCGCCAGCAGCCAACTAACGACAGGGAAGGGGTCCGAGCAGTACTTC	CASSQLTTGKGSEQYF	NA	TRBD1	TRBV4-1	TRBJ2-7
TGTGCCAGCAGTTACTCAGGGGTCCGCCAAGATACGCAGTATTTT	CASSYSGVRQDTQYF	few	NA	TRBV6-5	TRBJ2-3
TGTGCCAGCAGTTACTGGCAGGGAAACACCGGGGAGCTGTTTTTT	CASSYWQGNTGELFF	few	NA	TRBV6-2/TRBV6-3	TRBJ2-2
TGTGCCAGCAGCTTCGGGGCCAGCGGGAGAGAGGAGACCCAGTACTTC	CASSFGASGREETQYF	NA	TRBD2	TRBV7-9	TRBJ2-5
TGCGCCAGCAGCCAAGGGACAGTGAACACCGGGGAGCTGTTTTTT	CASSQGTVNTGELFF	many	NA	TRBV4-3	TRBJ2-2
TGCAGTGCTAGAGACTCTAAACTAGCGGGGGGGGCCTACGAGCAGTACTTC	CSARDSKLAGGAYEQYF	few	TRBD2	TRBV20-1	TRBJ2-7
TGCAGTGCGGGCCCGACAGGGAGAGGGTACAATGAGCAGTTCTTC	CSAGPTGRGYNEQFF	NA	TRBD1	TRBV20-1	TRBJ2-1
TGTGCCAGCAGTTTGAACAGGGTGGGGGATACGCAGTATTTT	CASSLNRVGDTQYF	few	NA	TRBV12-3/TRBV12-4	TRBJ2-3
TGTGCCAGCTCACCACGGGGTTCCGGGACTCACTCCTACAATGAGCAGTTCTTC	CASSPRGSGTHSYNEQFF	few	NA	TRBV18	TRBJ2-1
TGCGCCAGCAGCCGGGACGGGGCATCCAATTACGAGCAGTACTTC	CASSRDGASNYEQYF	few	NA	TRBV5-1	TRBJ2-7
TGTGCCAGCAGTCCCCCCCCTAGCGAGGGCACAGATACGCAGTATTTT	CASSPPPSEGTDTQYF	NA	NA	TRBV12-3/TRBV12-4	TRBJ2-3
TGTGCCAGCAGTGGACCGTTGAGGTCTGGAAACACCATATATTTT	CASSGPLRSGNTIYF	NA	NA	TRBV12-3/TRBV12-4	TRBJ1-3
TGTGCCAGCAGTCCCCTGCGAAGGATCAATGAGCAGTTCTTC	CASSPLRRINEQFF	many	NA	TRBV11-2	TRBJ2-1
TGCAGTGCTAGAGATAGGGACAAGCCCTACAATGAGCAGTTCTTC	CSARDRDKPYNEQFF	NA	NA	TRBV20-1	TRBJ2-1
TGTGCCAGCATGAGCTCTGGAAACACCATATATTTT	CASMSSGNTIYF	NA	NA	TRBV25-1	TRBJ1-3
TGTGCCAGCAGCCCACAACGGCTGATCCAGAATGAGCAGTTCTTC	CASSPQRLIQNEQFF	NA	NA	TRBV7-2	TRBJ2-1
TGTGCCATCAGTGAGTCAAGCGGGAGAGCTAGGAATGAGCAGTTCTTC	CAISESSGRARNEQFF	many	TRBD2	TRBV10-3	TRBJ2-1